The entry below gives a single T cell receptor (beta chain) sequence along with its context. These data originate in a study of PD-L1 blockade in urothelial cancer. The V end lost 4 bases, the J end lost 8 bases, and 20 bases lay between the germline ends. The CDR3 is 15 residues long. TCRdb keeps only in-frame clones here, not all; method: immunoSEQ multiplex PCR. The data show almost 50,000 clones, with approximately 79% seen just once and over 3% held by the top ten. The sample's time point: pretreatment peripheral blood. The TCR comes from a man aged 70 or older with urothelial cancer. This chain links TRBV23-1 with TRBJ1-1; the D gene is possibly TRBD1 (5 bases). TRBV23-1 is an open reading frame whose function is uncertain. The sequenced sample was PBMCs, obtained around atezolizumab (anti-PD-L1) treatment. CDR3: CASSLSTGRVIEAFF. CDR3 coding DNA: TGCGCCAGCAGTCTTAGTACAGGAAGGGTTATCGAAGCTTTCTTT.